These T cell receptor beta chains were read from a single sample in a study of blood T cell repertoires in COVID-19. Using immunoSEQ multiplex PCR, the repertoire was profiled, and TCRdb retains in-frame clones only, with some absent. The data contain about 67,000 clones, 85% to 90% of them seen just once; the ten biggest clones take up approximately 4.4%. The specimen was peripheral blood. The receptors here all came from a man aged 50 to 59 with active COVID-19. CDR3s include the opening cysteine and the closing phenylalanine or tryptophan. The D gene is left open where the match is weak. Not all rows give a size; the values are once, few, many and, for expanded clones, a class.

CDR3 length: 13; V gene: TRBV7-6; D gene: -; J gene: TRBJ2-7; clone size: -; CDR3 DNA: TGTGCCAGCAGCTTAGGCGTTTTCTACGAGCAGTACTTC; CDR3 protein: CASSLGVFYEQYF
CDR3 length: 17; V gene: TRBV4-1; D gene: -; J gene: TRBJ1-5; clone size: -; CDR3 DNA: TGCGCCAGCAGCCGGATCTCAGGGGCGAAAGACAATCAGCCCCAGCATTTT; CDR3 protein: CASSRISGAKDNQPQHF
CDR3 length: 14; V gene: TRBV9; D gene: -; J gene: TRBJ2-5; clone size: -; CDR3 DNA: TGTGCCAGCAGCGTTGCAGGGTCACGGGAGACCCAGTACTTC; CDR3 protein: CASSVAGSRETQYF
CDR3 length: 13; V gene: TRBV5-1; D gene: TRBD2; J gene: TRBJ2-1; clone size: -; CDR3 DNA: TGCGCCAGCAGTCCAGCGGGGGGGAATGAGCAGTTCTTC; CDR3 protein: CASSPAGGNEQFF
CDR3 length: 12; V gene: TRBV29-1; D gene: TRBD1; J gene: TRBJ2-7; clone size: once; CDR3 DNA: TGCAGCGTAGAACAGGGGGCCTACGAGCAGTACTTC; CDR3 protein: CSVEQGAYEQYF
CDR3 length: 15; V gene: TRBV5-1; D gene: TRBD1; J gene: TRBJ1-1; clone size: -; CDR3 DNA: TGCGCCAGCAGCTTTATCCCACAGGGGTCTTCTGAAGCTTTCTTT; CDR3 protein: CASSFIPQGSSEAFF
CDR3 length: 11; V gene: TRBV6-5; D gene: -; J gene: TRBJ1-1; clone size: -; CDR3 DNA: TGTGCCAGCAGGCGCAACACTGAAGCTTTCTTT; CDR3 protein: CASRRNTEAFF
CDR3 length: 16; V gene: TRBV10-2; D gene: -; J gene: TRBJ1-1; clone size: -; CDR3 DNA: TGCGCCAGCAGTGTAGTTCAGTGGGGGGGCAAGACTGAAGCTTTCTTT; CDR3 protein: CASSVVQWGGKTEAFF
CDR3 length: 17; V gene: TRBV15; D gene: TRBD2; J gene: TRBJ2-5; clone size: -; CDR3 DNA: TGTGCCACCAGCAGAGAAGGACTAGCGGGGGGACAAGAGACCCAGTACTTC; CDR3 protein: CATSREGLAGGQETQYF
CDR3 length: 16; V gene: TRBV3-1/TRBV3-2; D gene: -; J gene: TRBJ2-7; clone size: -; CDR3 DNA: TGTGCCAGCAGCCAAGGTCTTGGGGGGGCGGGGCACGAGCAGTACTTC; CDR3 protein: CASSQGLGGAGHEQYF
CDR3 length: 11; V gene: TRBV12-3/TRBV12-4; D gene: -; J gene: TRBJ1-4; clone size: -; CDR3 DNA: TGTGCCAGCAGTTTTAGTGAAAAACTGTTTTTT; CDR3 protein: CASSFSEKLFF
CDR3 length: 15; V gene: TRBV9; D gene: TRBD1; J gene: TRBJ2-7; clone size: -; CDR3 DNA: TGTGCCAGCAGCGCCGCTTTGGGACAGGGCGGCGAGCAGTACTTC; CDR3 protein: CASSAALGQGGEQYF
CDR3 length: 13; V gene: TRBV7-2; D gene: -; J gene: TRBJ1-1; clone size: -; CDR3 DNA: TGTGCCAGCAGCTCTGGACAGAAGCGTCCAGCTTTCTTT; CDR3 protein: CASSSGQKRPAFF
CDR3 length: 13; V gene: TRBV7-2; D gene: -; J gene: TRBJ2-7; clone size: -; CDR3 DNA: TGTGCCAGCAGCTCCCCCAAGTCGAGAGAGCAGTACTTC; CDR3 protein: CASSSPKSREQYF
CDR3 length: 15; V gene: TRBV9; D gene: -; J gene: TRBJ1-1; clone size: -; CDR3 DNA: TGTGCCAGCAGCGTACTGCCACGGGGTCTTACTGAAGCTTTCTTT; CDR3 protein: CASSVLPRGLTEAFF
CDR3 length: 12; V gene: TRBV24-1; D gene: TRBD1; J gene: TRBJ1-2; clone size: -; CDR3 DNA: TGTGCCACCAGTGAGACAGGGCTTGGCTACACCTTC; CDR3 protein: CATSETGLGYTF